Ten or more counts support the clone carrying this TCR beta chain. One base away lies a much larger clone, so this may be a sequencing read error. No cell sorting was done before RNA was extracted from the tissue. The normal lung tissue was taken more than 3 cm from the tumor edge. Germline CDR1 is SGHAT and CDR2 is FQNNGV. The length of the CDR3 is 12 residues. V lost 5 bases and J lost 12, with 14 bases in between. The data stem from a study of tumor and adjacent non-tumor tissue in lung cancer. Three rounds of nested PCR, following a modified ARM-PCR protocol, produced the TCRbeta library. TCRdb passed the multiplex PCR reads through MiXCR, listing each CDR3 protein once. The data show 40,000 or so distinct CDR3 sequences, roughly 60% seen once.

The sample was distant non-tumor lung tissue. This receptor was identified in a man aged 50 to 60 with non-small cell lung cancer. V and J are TRBV11-2 and TRBJ2-1; D is perhaps TRBD1 or TRBD2 (5 bases each). The CDR3 DNA reads TGTGCCAGCAGCCAGGAGAGGGGAAGGCAGTTCTTC. Its protein is CASSQERGRQFF.